The clone carrying this T cell receptor (beta chain) was observed once. Regions amplified from RNA transcripts were the TCR beta CDR3 regions. Using the HTBI primer set, a first-round RT-PCR was run on the TCR CDR3. TCRdb re-called the multiplex PCR reads through MiXCR, storing one row per CDR3 protein. The repertoire holds 350,000 or so distinct CDR3 sequences, with approximately 18% as singletons. The sample originates from a study of T cells in Graves' hyperthyroidism and ophthalmopathy. Criteria for exclusion of patients were uncontrolled infection, other autoimmune disease, pregnancy or lactation. The TCR was taken from a middle-aged woman with Graves' ophthalmopathy. The material sequenced was blood.

The CDR3 region has the DNA TGTGCCAGCACCCCAGAGCCCAGACTAGCGGGAGGCACAGATACGCAGTATTTT. Amino acid sequence: CASTPEPRLAGGTDTQYF. This chain links TRBV28 with TRBJ2-3, with 12 bases identical to TRBD2. CDR1 is MDHEN, CDR2 SYDVKM, per germline. V trimming: 7 bases; J trimming: 1 base; junction bases outside the gene matches: 12. The CDR3 spans 18 residues.